This TCR beta chain was recovered during a study of shared clonotypes between healthy human individuals. Study context: Donor composition was a couple of women and a few men, aged 18 to 49. Findings and limits, study-wide: The sole specimen, blood, was sampled, and tissue repertoires likely differ.

The germline V gene encodes CDR1 MNHNS and CDR2 SASEGT. The CDR3 loop spans 15 amino acids. V was pared by 5 bases and J by 0 bases, with 14 bases between. The donors, healthy adults who were HIV-negative, had experienced no recent acute infections or vaccinations. This clone has at least ten counts. Its antigen is currently unknown. The identical CDR3 is also encoded by other nucleotide sequences in the sample. PCR replicates performed on unsorted PBMC used around 0.3 ug DNA, around 28,000 T cell genomes. Assay: immunoSEQ multiplex PCR; the TCRdb copy retains only in-frame clones and omits some. This sample has about 500,000 clones, with roughly three quarters found just once.

The specimen sequenced was PBMCs. J is TRBJ2-7 and V is TRBV6-1; D is possibly TRBD1 or TRBD2 (5 bases each). The receptor comes from a woman aged 40 to 55 in good health. Some clones in this sample may be carry-over from other donors' samples. CDR3 in amino acids: CASSPRRGGSYEQYF. The CDR3 nucleotides are TGTGCCAGCAGTCCCCGTCGTGGGGGCTCCTACGAGCAGTACTTC.